The 5 T cell receptor beta chains listed next were all sequenced from one sample in a study of blood T cell repertoires in COVID-19. Only in-frame clones appear in the TCRdb table, and some are missing; sequencing was by immunoSEQ multiplex PCR. This table has roughly 140,000 clones, roughly 80% appearing once. Sequencing input: peripheral blood. These receptors originate from a human donor with acute or convalescent COVID-19. The donor label of this sample is uncertain.

The chain carries TRBV5-1 and TRBJ2-7, with TRBD1 as a possible D gene (5 bases). V was trimmed by 2 bases and J by 5 bases, leaving 8 bases between them. CDR3 length equals 12 residues. Germline V CDR1 and CDR2: SGHRS, YFSETQ. The CDR3 coding sequence is TGCGCCAGCAGCTTAGAAGGGGACGAGCAGTACTTC. It yields the protein CASSLEGDEQYF.

The chain couples TRBV19 to TRBJ1-3; tentatively, D is TRBD1 (5 bases). Per germline, CDR1 LNHDA and CDR2 SQIVND (reference sequence). This CDR3 has 16 amino acids. V lost 10 bases and J 0 bases, leaving 19 bases between the germline ends. The DNA of the CDR3 is TGTGCCACCGGGGGACGGATTCCCAACTCTGGAAACACCATATATTTT. Translation gives CATGGRIPNSGNTIYF.

V and J are TRBV18 and TRBJ1-1; 9 bases map to TRBD1. J gave up 5 bases and V 6 bases, and 10 bases lay outside the gene matches. The CDR3 has 15 residues. Germline V lookup: CDR1 KGHSH, CDR2 LQKENI. CDR3 coding DNA: TGTGCCAGCTCTCCTCCGGGACAGGGAGGGACTGAAGCTTTCTTT. This sequence encodes CASSPPGQGGTEAFF. Looking up the rest from reference TRBV18 and TRBJ1-1 gives the full variable domain: NAGVMQNPRHLVRRRGQEARLRCSPMKGHSHVYWYRQLPEEGLKFMVYLQKENIIDESGMPKERFSAEFPKEGPSILRIQQVVRGDSAAYFCASSPPGQGGTEAFFGQGTRLTVV.

The chain uses TRBV11-2 and TRBJ2-7; D is ambiguous. The V gene's germline CDR1 is SGHAT and CDR2 FQNNGV. The germline V and J ends were trimmed by 5 bases and 2 bases, with 16 bases remaining between them. The CDR3 consists of 15 residues. CDR3 bases: TGTGCCAGCAGCCCCCGAAGCGCCAGCGCCTACGAGCAGTACTTC. Translation gives CASSPRSASAYEQYF.

The table lists this clone with a count of one. V is TRBV7-2 and J is TRBJ1-2; D is ambiguous. Between the trimmed V and J ends, which lost 3 bases and 2 bases, there was a span of 13 bases. The V gene's germline CDR1 is SGHTA and CDR2 FQGNSA. The CDR3 consists of 15 residues. The CDR3 protein is CASSFLGRTNYGYTF. CDR3 nucleotides: TGTGCCAGCAGCTTCCTTGGGCGCACGAACTATGGCTACACCTTC.